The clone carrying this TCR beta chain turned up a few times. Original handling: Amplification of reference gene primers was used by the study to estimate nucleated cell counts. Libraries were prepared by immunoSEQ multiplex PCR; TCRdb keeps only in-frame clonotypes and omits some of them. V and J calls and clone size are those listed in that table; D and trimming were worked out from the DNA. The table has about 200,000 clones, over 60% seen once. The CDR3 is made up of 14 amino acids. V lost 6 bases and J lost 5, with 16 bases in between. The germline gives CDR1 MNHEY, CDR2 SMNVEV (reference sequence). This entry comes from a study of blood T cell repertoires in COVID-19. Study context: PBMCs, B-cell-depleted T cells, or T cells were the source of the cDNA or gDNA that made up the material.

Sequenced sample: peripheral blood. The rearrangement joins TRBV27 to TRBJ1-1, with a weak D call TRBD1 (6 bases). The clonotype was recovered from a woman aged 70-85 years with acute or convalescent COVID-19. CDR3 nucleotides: TGTGCCAGCAGGACTCAGGGGACCGGGACTGAAGCTTTCTTT. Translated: CASRTQGTGTEAFF.